These 26 T cell receptor beta chains originate from one sample sequenced in a study of T cells after yellow fever vaccination. In TCRdb, the 5' RACE reads were re-called with MiXCR into one record per CDR3 protein. Here the sample spans about 99,000 distinct CDR3 sequences, less than 6% being singletons. The sequencing used CD8+ T cells sorted from PBMCs, collected 10 days after the yellow fever booster vaccination. The receptors here all came from a man aged 18-30 years who received the YFV17D yellow fever vaccine.

The chain couples TRBV12-3 or TRBV12-4 to TRBJ1-1; 10 bases align to TRBD1. The CDR3 is 14 residues long. The V and J ends lost 5 bases and 11 bases, in that order; junction bases with no gene match: 11. The CDR3 spells CASSPTGGAVGAFF. The DNA of the CDR3 is TGTGCCAGCAGTCCGACAGGGGGCGCAGTCGGTGCTTTCTTT.

This clonotype appeared a few times. The V gene is TRBV19, the J gene TRBJ1-1, with TRBD1 as a possible D gene (5 bases). The CDR3 extends over 17 amino acids. Germline V CDR1 and CDR2: LNHDA, SQIVND (reference sequence). V lost 4 bases and J 0 bases, leaving 18 bases between the germline ends. The CDR3 bases are TGTGCCAGTAGTACCCGGGACGGATTATTGATGAACACTGAAGCTTTCTTT. It encodes CASSTRDGLLMNTEAFF.

Only a few counts were recorded for this clonotype. The J gene is TRBJ2-5, the V gene TRBV7-9; 8 nucleotides match TRBD1. Germline V gene lookup returns CDR1 SEHNR and CDR2 FQNEAQ (reference sequence). The ends lost 6 bases at V and 2 bases at J; junction bases unmatched: 11. The CDR3 has 16 amino acids. CDR3 residues: CASRGGQAGGQETQYF. The DNA for the CDR3 is TGTGCCAGCAGGGGGGGACAGGCCGGTGGTCAAGAGACCCAGTACTTC.

This clonotype has at least ten counts. The chain has TRBV20-1 and TRBJ2-3, with 7 bases lining up with TRBD1. V gave up 0 bases and J gave up 5 bases; unmatched junction bases: 8. The CDR3 totals 15 residues. Germline V CDR1 and CDR2: DFQATT, SNEGSKA (reference sequence). In nucleotides, the CDR3 is TGCAGTGCTAGAGATATGAGGGGGCTGAAAGATACGCAGTATTTT. Protein product: CSARDMRGLKDTQYF.

The chain joins TRBV7-2 to TRBJ2-5; D is perhaps TRBD1 (5 bases). V lost 1 base and J 5 bases, leaving 11 bases between the germline ends. The length of the CDR3 is 14 residues. CDR1 is SGHTA and CDR2 is FQGNSA in the germline V gene. The CDR3 sequence is CASSLENRPETQYF. The CDR3, as DNA: TGTGCCAGCAGCTTAGAGAACAGGCCCGAGACCCAGTACTTC.

This chain uses TRBV7-2 with TRBJ2-7; the D is unclear. V was shortened by 8 bases and J by 3 bases, with 11 bases between the two germline ends. The CDR3 spans 12 residues. Germline V gene sequence: CDR1 SGHTA, CDR2 FQGNSA. As DNA, the CDR3 is TGTGCCAGCGGGTCAGATTACTACGAGCAGTACTTC. As protein: CASGSDYYEQYF.

The V call is TRBV12-3 or TRBV12-4, the J call TRBJ2-3; tentatively, D is TRBD1 (5 bases). This CDR3 spans 13 amino acids. Trimming shortened V by 4 bases and J by 5 bases, and 10 bases separated the two germline ends. This CDR3 reads CASSSGSGDTQYF. As DNA, the CDR3 is TGTGCCAGCAGTTCAGGGTCGGGAGATACGCAGTATTTT.

This clonotype occurred many times. The V call is TRBV11-2, the J call TRBJ2-3, with 9 bases identical to TRBD2. In germline, CDR1 is SGHAT, CDR2 FQNNGV. CDR3 length: 16 residues. V shed 1 base, J shed 5 bases, and the junction held 7 bases outside the gene matches. This CDR3 reads CASSLASGGYEDTQYF. CDR3 nucleotide sequence: TGTGCCAGCAGCTTAGCAAGCGGGGGGTATGAAGATACGCAGTATTTT.

V usage is TRBV11-2 and J usage is TRBJ2-2; the D is unclear. The CDR3 totals 12 residues. Germline CDR1 reads SGHAT; CDR2 reads FQNNGV. V gave up 5 bases and J gave up 4 bases, with 5 bases separating them. The CDR3: CASSLITGELFF. DNA of the CDR3: TGTGCCAGCAGCCTTATCACCGGGGAGCTGTTTTTT. The full variable domain, rest sourced from reference TRBV11-2 and TRBJ2-2, is EAGVAQSPRYKIIEKRQSVAFWCNPISGHATLYWYQQILGQGPKLLIQFQNNGVVDDSQLPKDRFSAERLKGVDSTLKIQPAKLEDSAVYLCASSLITGELFFGEGSRLTVL.

This clonotype occurred many times. The CDR3, as DNA: TGTGCCAGCAGCCCTGGGCGATGGGAGACCCAGTACTTC. This encodes CASSPGRWETQYF. The chain couples TRBV7-9 to TRBJ2-5, with D hard to call. This CDR3 comprises 13 residues. Trimming left V 5 bases short and J 5 bases short, with 12 bases between. Germline CDR1 SEHNR, CDR2 FQNEAQ (reference sequence).

This chain links TRBV12-3 or TRBV12-4 with TRBJ1-5, with D possibly being TRBD1 (5 bases). The CDR3 consists of 15 residues. Trimming took 1 base from V and 5 from J, leaving 12 bases between them. Here the CDR3 reads CASSLGRGAYQPQHF. The DNA of the CDR3 is TGTGCCAGCAGTTTAGGCCGGGGCGCCTATCAGCCCCAGCATTTT.

This clonotype was counted at least ten times. The V and J genes are TRBV6-1 and TRBJ2-7; D possibly uses TRBD1 or TRBD2 (5 bases each). Between the trimmed V and J ends, which lost 0 bases and 5 bases, there was a span of 14 bases. This CDR3 spans 15 amino acids. Per germline, CDR1 MNHNS and CDR2 SASEGT. This CDR3 reads CASSEAWGGTDEQYV. In DNA form, the CDR3 reads TGTGCCAGCAGTGAAGCGTGGGGTGGGACGGACGAGCAGTACGTC.

The chain couples TRBV15 to TRBJ2-7, with D possibly being TRBD1 (5 bases). The V end was cut by 0 bases, the J end by 2 bases, with 8 bases between. Germline V gene sequence: CDR1 LNHNV, CDR2 YYDKDF (reference sequence). The CDR3 is 14 residues long. CDR3 bases: TGTGCCACCAGCAGAGAAGGGGCACCCTACGAGCAGTACTTC. Protein: CATSREGAPYEQYF. The full variable domain, in which reference TRBV15 and TRBJ2-7 provide the parts outside the CDR3, is DAMVIQNPRYQVTQFGKPVTLSCSQTLNHNVMYWYQQKSSQAPKLLFHYYDKDFNNEADTPDNFQSRRPNTSFCFLDIRSPGLGDTAMYLCATSREGAPYEQYFGPGTRLTVT.

This clonotype was counted ten times or more. The V gene is TRBV20-1, the J gene TRBJ2-7, with 7 positions matching TRBD1. The V gene end was trimmed by 0 bases and the J gene end by 1 base; junction bases not matched to a gene: 9. Looked up from germline, CDR1 is DFQATT and CDR2 is SNEGSKA (reference sequence). The CDR3 consists of 16 residues. The CDR3 is CSARDLTGQSSYEQYF. The CDR3 DNA sequence: TGCAGTGCTAGAGATCTTACGGGACAGAGTTCCTACGAGCAGTACTTC.

This chain joins TRBV7-2 and TRBJ1-1; no reliable D call. CDR3 length equals 12 residues. CDR1 and CDR2 from the germline V gene are SGHTA and FQGNSA. Trimming took 5 bases from V and 8 from J, leaving 12 bases between them. This CDR3 is CASSLHQPEAFF. For the CDR3, the DNA is TGTGCCAGCAGCCTGCATCAACCCGAAGCTTTCTTT.

In DNA, the CDR3 is TGTGCCAGCACCGACCTGGGGGGCTTGGTAGAGACCCAGTACTTC. Translated, it gives CASTDLGGLVETQYF. The chain uses TRBV7-9 and TRBJ2-5; D may be TRBD1 or TRBD2 (6 bases each). The length of the CDR3 is 15 residues. V shed 7 bases and J shed 4 bases, with 19 bases lying between them. Germline V gene sequence: CDR1 SEHNR, CDR2 FQNEAQ (reference sequence). Full variable domain (remainder filled in from reference TRBV7-9 and TRBJ2-5): DTGVSQNPRHKITKRGQNVTFRCDPISEHNRLYWYRQTLGQGPEFLTYFQNEAQLEKSRLLSDRFSAERPKGSFSTLEIQRTEQGDSAMYLCASTDLGGLVETQYFGPGTRLLVL.

This clonotype was recorded at least ten times. The rearrangement uses TRBV4-2 and TRBJ2-3; D is perhaps TRBD2 (6 bases). Germline V gives CDR1 LGHNA, CDR2 YNFKEQ. The V end lost 0 bases, the J end lost 9 bases, and 13 bases lay between the germline ends. The CDR3 has 14 residues. In DNA, the CDR3 is TGTGCCAGCAGCCAAGAAAAGATTGGAGGGACGCAGTATTTT. This gives the protein CASSQEKIGGTQYF.

This clonotype was counted a few times. The chain links TRBV7-3 to TRBJ2-2; weak D call: TRBD1 (6 bases). Trimming pared 5 bases from V and 7 bases from J, leaving 17 bases between. The CDR3 covers 15 residues. Germline-derived CDR1 and CDR2 are SGHTA and FQGTGA. The chain's CDR3 is CASSPGTLNLGELFF. The CDR3, as DNA: TGTGCCAGCAGCCCCGGGACACTCAACCTCGGGGAGCTGTTTTTT.

In this sample, this clonotype is large (0.1 to 1%). The chain links TRBV7-2 to TRBJ1-1; D is undetermined. Germline CDR1 is SGHTA and CDR2 is FQGNSA. This CDR3 contains 10 residues. Trimming shortened V by 8 bases and J by 11 bases, and 12 bases separated the two germline ends. In DNA form, the CDR3 reads TGTGCCAGCGGGCGGTTGGGGGCTTTCTTT. This sequence encodes CASGRLGAFF.

This clonotype was counted only a few times. The rearrangement joins TRBV29-1 to TRBJ2-1; 10 bases align to TRBD1. The J segment lost 12 bases and the V segment lost 4 bases, leaving 15 bases of the junction unmatched. Germline V CDR1 and CDR2: SQVTM, ANQGSEA. The CDR3 runs 15 residues. CDR3 protein: CSVVNRDRGLLGQFF. The CDR3 DNA sequence: TGCAGCGTTGTGAACCGGGACAGGGGACTGCTTGGGCAGTTCTTC.

A few counts support this clonotype. The gene calls are TRBV24-1 and TRBJ1-2; a weak D match, TRBD1 (6 bases). V was trimmed by 0 bases and J by 4 bases, leaving 20 bases between them. CDR3 length: 18 amino acids. In germline, CDR1 is KGHDR, CDR2 SFDVKD. This chain's CDR3 is CATSDLLREEGEGYGYTF. In nucleotides, the CDR3 is TGTGCCACCAGTGATTTGCTCCGGGAGGAGGGGGAGGGCTATGGCTACACCTTC.

The chain employs TRBV29-1 and TRBJ2-7, with TRBD1 matching over 9 bases. Germline CDR1 SQVTM, CDR2 ANQGSEA. Trimming cost V 4 bases and J 3 bases; bases outside gene matches: 4. CDR3 length: 13 amino acids. The CDR3 reads CSVVVTGGYEQYF. The DNA of the CDR3 is TGCAGCGTTGTTGTGACAGGGGGCTACGAGCAGTACTTC.

This clonotype was observed many times. The chain has TRBV12-3 or TRBV12-4 and TRBJ2-7; the match to TRBD1 covers 9 bases. This CDR3 comprises 12 residues. V shed 7 bases and J 4 bases; nucleotides not matched to a gene: 2. CDR3 loop: CASTGTGYEQYF. CDR3 sequence (DNA): TGTGCCAGCACCGGGACAGGGTACGAGCAGTACTTC.

V and J are TRBV15 and TRBJ1-4; 7 positions match TRBD1. CDR1 and CDR2 (germline): LNHNV, YYDKDF (reference sequence). The CDR3 is made up of 16 amino acids. The J segment lost 0 bases and the V segment lost 1 base, leaving 2 bases of the junction unmatched. Here the CDR3 DNA reads TGTGCCACCAGCAGAGCCACAGGGGCAACTAATGAAAAACTGTTTTTT. Translated, it gives CATSRATGATNEKLFF.

This clonotype has a handful of counts. The CDR3 nucleotides read TGTGCCAGCACCACGACAGTCACCTACGAGCAGTACTTC. It is translated as CASTTTVTYEQYF. This rearrangement joins TRBV7-9 to TRBJ2-7, with a possible D match to TRBD1 (5 bases). V was trimmed by 7 bases and J by 2 bases, leaving 12 bases between them. The V gene's germline CDR1 is SEHNR and CDR2 FQNEAQ (reference sequence). The CDR3 is 13 residues long.

This clonotype was found a few times. This chain connects TRBV6-6 to TRBJ1-1; possible D gene TRBD1, 5 bases. The germline V gene has CDR1 MNHNY and CDR2 SVGAGI (reference sequence). This CDR3 is 11 amino acids long. Trimming took off 5 bases at V and 10 bases at J, with 11 bases between the two ends. CDR3 bases: TGTGCCAGCAGTGGGACGAAGCTAGCTTTCTTT. This codes for CASSGTKLAFF.